These 21 T cell receptor beta chains share one sample of origin, sequenced in a study of T cell clonality in common variable immunodeficiency. The assay was immunoSEQ multiplex PCR, and TCRdb's table has in-frame clones only and misses some. This sample has 45,000 to 65,000 clones, each found more than once. What was sequenced was peripheral blood mononuclear cells. The receptors derive from a person aged 18 to 75 in good health.

This clone was seen at least ten times. CDR3 loop: CASSYDRDGSTDTQYF. The part of the CDR3 DNA that was read is TGCGCCAGCAGCTATGACAGGGACGGAAGCACAGATACG. The J gene is TRBJ2-3, the V gene TRBV5-1; 7 bases fit TRBD1. The read ends 3 residues shy of where the CDR3 ends; the end is completed using the germline J gene. Germline V gene data show CDR1 as SGHRS and CDR2 as YFSETQ. The junction had 7 bases not matched to a gene; V was cut back by 3 bases and J by 0 bases. The CDR3 has 16 residues.

Sample share makes this clone medium-sized. Incomplete CDR3 DNA: TGTGCCAGCAGTTACGGGCCCTATGGC. It encodes CASSYGPYG. The full CDR3 protein reads CASSYGPYGYTF. The rearrangement joins TRBV6-2 or TRBV6-3 to TRBJ1-2, with D unresolved. The read terminates 3 residues ahead of where the CDR3 ends, so the germline J gene completes it. CDR1 MNHEY and CDR2 SVGEGT come from the germline V gene. Trimming pared 2 bases from V and 4 bases from J, leaving 5 bases between. The CDR3 covers 12 residues.

This clone was seen more than once but under ten times. The CDR3 is cut off 3 residues early in the read; its end comes from the germline J gene. J is TRBJ2-1 and V is TRBV5-4, with 9 bases that match TRBD2. Germline lookup yields CDR1 SGHNT and CDR2 YYREEE (reference sequence). J was trimmed by 6 bases and V by 0 bases; bases with no gene match: 4. There are 15 residues in the CDR3. The covered CDR3 bases are TGTGCCAGCAGCTTGGGGCTAGCGGGGCCCAATGAG. Amino acid sequence: CASSLGLAGPNE. The CDR3 in full is CASSLGLAGPNEQFF. The whole variable domain, remainder taken from reference TRBV5-4 and TRBJ2-1, is ETGVTQSPTHLIKTRGQQVTLRCSSQSGHNTVSWYQQALGQGPQFIFQYYREEENGRGNFPPRFSGLQFPNYSSELNVNALELDDSALYLCASSLGLAGPNEQFFGPGTRLTVL.

This clone was observed at least ten times. The read gets to within 3 residues of the CDR3 end, and the germline J gene fills in the rest. The V gene is TRBV7-3, the J gene TRBJ2-3; D is ambiguous. Trimming removed 2 bases at V and 2 bases at J, with 5 bases between. Germline V gene sequence: CDR1 SGHTA, CDR2 FQGTGA. This CDR3 contains 13 residues. Partial CDR3 DNA: TGTGCCAGCAGCTTAGCAGTCACAGATACG. This translates into CASSLAVTDT. The entire CDR3 reads CASSLAVTDTQYF.

In this sample, this clone turned up a few times. The CDR3 goes on 3 residues after the read ends, and that part is filled in from the germline J gene. The chain has TRBV11-2 and TRBJ1-1; no reliable D call. V was pared by 5 bases and J by 0 bases, with 13 bases between. The CDR3 totals 15 residues. The V gene's germline CDR1 is SGHAT and CDR2 FQNNGV. CDR3 region: CASSNNRIMNTEAFF. The CDR3 DNA, read in part, is TGTGCCAGCAGCAATAACAGAATTATGAACACTGAA.

The CDR3 DNA, read in part, is TGTGCCAGCAGCTTGTCGGGACAGGGGTACGAG. Protein sequence: CASSLSGQGYE. Given in full, the CDR3 is CASSLSGQGYEQYF. The chain combines TRBV7-8 with TRBJ2-7, with 10 bases identical to TRBD1. The read ends 3 residues shy of where the CDR3 ends; the end is completed using the germline J gene. V gave up 3 bases and J gave up 4 bases; unmatched junction bases: 3. The CDR3 runs to 14 residues. Germline V CDR1 and CDR2: SGHVS, FQNEAQ.

This clone was seen many times. The missing CDR3 end, 3 residues past where the read stops, is filled in from the germline J gene. The chain uses TRBV20-1 and TRBJ2-1, with 7 bases aligning to TRBD2. There are 15 residues in the CDR3. The germline gives CDR1 DFQATT, CDR2 SNEGSKA (reference sequence). V trimming: 0 bases; J trimming: 3 bases; junction bases outside the gene matches: 5. The CDR3 reads CSARESGELYNEQFF. Incomplete CDR3 DNA: TGCAGTGCTAGAGAAAGCGGGGAACTCTACAATGAG.

This clone appeared many times. Read data end 3 residues before the CDR3 end; the end is taken from the germline J gene. The chain has TRBV18 and TRBJ2-5, with 9 nucleotides matching TRBD1. The ends lost 5 bases at V and 2 bases at J; junction bases unmatched: 6. The germline V gene has CDR1 KGHSH and CDR2 LQKENI. The CDR3 totals 15 residues. The DNA read from the CDR3 is TGTGCCAGCTCATCCTGGACAGGGGAACAAGAGACC. It encodes CASSSWTGEQET. The full CDR3 is CASSSWTGEQETQYF.

To note about this clone: Coverage ceases 3 residues before the CDR3 finishes, and the germline J gene fills in the end. The rearrangement links TRBV6-2 or TRBV6-3 to TRBJ1-1, with 9 positions matching TRBD1. The CDR3 extends over 13 amino acids. Germline-derived CDR1 and CDR2 are MNHEY and SVGEGT. The part of the CDR3 DNA that was read is TGTGCCAGCAGGCTCCCGGGACAGGGTCAA. Translating gives CASRLPGQGQ. The CDR3 reads in full as CASRLPGQGQAFF.

This clone was counted many times. CDR3 sequence: CASSRDGGTDNYGYTF. Incomplete CDR3 DNA: TGTGCCAGCAGCCGCGACGGGGGGACCGACAACTATGGC. V is TRBV4-2 and J is TRBJ1-2; D is possibly TRBD1 (5 bases). The CDR3 extends 3 residues past the end of the read, so its final part is completed from the germline J gene. Per germline, CDR1 LGHNA and CDR2 YNFKEQ. CDR3 size: 16 residues. Trimming cost V 4 bases and J 2 bases, with 17 bases left between them.

This clone was observed at least ten times. The CDR3 is cut off 3 residues early in the read; its end comes from the germline J gene. V and J are TRBV23-1 and TRBJ2-3, with TRBD2 matching 11 bases. TRBV23-1 belongs to the ORF category, with a function that is uncertain. V shed 9 bases, J shed 5 bases, and the junction held 7 bases outside the gene matches. This CDR3 has 14 amino acids. CDR3 bases read: TGCGCCAGACAAACTAGCGGGAGACAAGATACG. Its translation: CARQTSGRQDT. The whole CDR3 reads CARQTSGRQDTQYF.

In its sample, this clone was seen many times. The CDR3 goes on 3 residues after the read ends, and that part is filled in from the germline J gene. V usage is TRBV5-5 and J usage is TRBJ2-7, with TRBD1 matching over 10 bases. Germline values: CDR1 SGHKS, CDR2 YYEKEE (reference sequence). The CDR3 is 15 amino acids. The junction had 6 bases not matched to a gene; V was cut back by 2 bases and J by 4 bases. The CDR3 sequence is CASSLMGQGTYEQYF. The sequenced part of the CDR3 DNA is TGTGCCAGCAGCTTAATGGGACAGGGGACTTACGAG.

This clone was recorded many times. The observed sequence ends 3 residues before the CDR3 terminus, with the missing tail filled in from the germline J gene. The chain carries TRBV6-7 and TRBJ2-2; the D call may be TRBD1 or TRBD2 (5 bases each). TRBV6-7 falls under the ORF class, with uncertain function. The V end was cut by 3 bases, the J end by 4 bases, with 18 bases between. The CDR3 is made up of 17 amino acids. The CDR3 protein is CASSYEGAGFCTGELFF. The sequenced CDR3 bases are TGTGCCAGCAGTTATGAGGGCGCAGGGTTTTGCACCGGGGAG.

This clone came up many times. The read ends 3 residues before the CDR3 terminus; that terminus is restored from the germline J gene. This rearrangement joins TRBV19 to TRBJ2-1; D remains ambiguous. The ends were cut back, 3 bases at V and 7 bases at J, with 10 bases in the middle. The length of the CDR3 is 13 residues. Germline V gene data show CDR1 as LNHDA and CDR2 as SQIVND (reference sequence). The CDR3: CASSIGSVNEQFF. The DNA read from the CDR3 is TGTGCCAGTAGTATCGGGTCGGTGAATGAG.

In this sample, this clone turned up many times. The observed sequence ends 3 residues before the CDR3 terminus, with the missing tail filled in from the germline J gene. V usage is TRBV19 and J usage is TRBJ2-3; D perhaps matches TRBD1 (6 bases). The length of the CDR3 is 13 residues. CDR1 is LNHDA and CDR2 is SQIVND in the germline V gene (reference sequence). Trimming took 3 bases from V and 5 from J, leaving 9 bases between them. CDR3 amino acids: CASSILRGDTQYF. The part of the CDR3 DNA that was read is TGTGCCAGTAGTATCCTCAGGGGAGATACG. Full variable domain (remainder filled in from reference TRBV19 and TRBJ2-3): DGGITQSPKYLFRKEGQNVTLSCEQNLNHDAMYWYRQDPGQGLRLIYYSQIVNDFQKGDIAEGYSVSREKKESFPLTVTSAQKNPTAFYLCASSILRGDTQYFGPGTRLTVL.

This clone came up many times. The read finishes 3 residues shy of the CDR3 end, and the germline J gene is used to complete it. V is TRBV20-1 and J is TRBJ2-2, with 11 bases lining up with TRBD2. The junction had 9 bases not matched to a gene; V was cut back by 1 base and J by 5 bases. The germline gives CDR1 DFQATT, CDR2 SNEGSKA (reference sequence). The CDR3 consists of 17 residues. Incomplete CDR3 DNA: TGCAGTGCTAGAGCGGTTAGCGGGAGGGCCAGTACCGGGGAG. Protein sequence: CSARAVSGRASTGE. The CDR3 in its entirety is CSARAVSGRASTGELFF.

This clone occurred many times. With the read ending 3 residues before the CDR3 end, the germline J gene is used to fill in that end. This chain joins TRBV20-1 and TRBJ2-2; 9 positions match TRBD1. V trimming: 0 bases; J trimming: 1 base; junction bases outside the gene matches: 6. Germline CDR1 and CDR2: DFQATT and SNEGSKA (reference sequence). This CDR3 has 17 residues. The sequenced CDR3 bases are TGCAGTGCTAGAGATGTTATGGGACAGGGGAACACCGGGGAG. Translation gives CSARDVMGQGNTGE. In full, the CDR3 reads CSARDVMGQGNTGELFF.

Turning to this clone: The read ends 3 residues before the CDR3 terminus; that terminus is restored from the germline J gene. The genes are TRBV7-8 and TRBJ1-1; D unclear. Germline CDR1 reads SGHVS; CDR2 reads FQNEAQ. CDR3 length: 15 residues. With 0 bases removed from V and 1 base from J, the gap between germline ends came to 9 bases. This CDR3 is CASSLAGSPNTEAFF. CDR3 bases read: TGTGCCAGCAGCTTAGCAGGGTCGCCGAACACTGAA.

This clone showed up many times. The read terminates 3 residues before the CDR3 end, so the remaining end is supplied by the germline J gene. This chain joins TRBV5-1 and TRBJ1-4; unclear D gene. Per germline, CDR1 SGHRS and CDR2 YFSETQ. The CDR3 runs to 14 residues. V was trimmed by 0 bases and J by 3 bases, leaving 6 bases between them. The CDR3 is CASSLDGPNEKLFF. The DNA read from the CDR3 is TGCGCCAGCAGCTTGGATGGGCCTAATGAAAAA.

This clone was counted many times. Read sequence stops 3 residues before the CDR3 end, and the germline J gene provides the missing end. The chain combines TRBV7-8 with TRBJ2-7; 7 bases match TRBD2. Germline CDR1 reads SGHVS; CDR2 reads FQNEAQ. The CDR3 has 14 amino acids. The V gene end was trimmed by 1 base and the J gene end by 2 bases; junction bases not matched to a gene: 2. The CDR3 sequence is CASSLEAGPYEQYF. The sequenced part of the CDR3 DNA is TGTGCCAGCAGCTTAGAAGCGGGGCCCTACGAG.

Details on this clone: The read ends 3 residues shy of where the CDR3 ends; the end is completed using the germline J gene. This chain links TRBV7-9 with TRBJ1-6; possible D gene TRBD1, 5 bases. The CDR3 covers 14 residues. The V end was cut by 5 bases, the J end by 8 bases, with 13 bases between. The germline CDR1 and CDR2 sequences are SEHNR and FQNEAQ (reference sequence). CDR3 protein: CASSHLRDYSPLHF. The part of the CDR3 DNA that was read is TGTGCCAGCAGCCATCTCAGGGATTATTCACCC.